This record looks at one T cell receptor (beta chain) sequence and its context. Its matching antigen is unknown. The CDR3 is 15 residues long. Trimming pared 10 bases from V and 6 bases from J, leaving 21 bases between. Germline V gene sequence: CDR1 MNHNS, CDR2 SASEGT. The source of the sample is a study of T-cell reconstitution after alpha-beta-depleted transplantation in children. Study-level results: By about two months after transplant, alpha-beta T cells reportedly arose from several hundred graft clones that had expanded. At the one-year point after transplant, T-cell counts and TCRbeta diversity were found to come mostly from T cells that had been newly produced. The origin of high day-60 TCRbeta diversity in some patients lay in surviving recipient T cells and thymic progenitors.

Unique molecular identifiers were incorporated when the TCRbeta library was constructed. MiXCR, run by TCRdb on the PCR reads, gives a single entry per CDR3 protein. The data hold hundreds of thousands of distinct CDR3 sequences, with around 12% observed a single time. The sequence was obtained from a girl aged 2-9 years with congenital amegakaryocytic thrombocytopenia, due to receive a stem cell transplant. Sample: PBMCs, taken before TCRalphabeta/CD19-depleted stem cell transplant. The rearrangement links TRBV6-1 to TRBJ1-4; D unresolved. CDR3 sequence: CATDSKDAPDEKLFF. The DNA for the CDR3 is TGTGCCACCGACTCTAAGGACGCGCCCGATGAAAAACTGTTTTTT.